The 7 T cell receptor beta chains below were found in one sample sequenced in a study of Graves' ophthalmopathy and Graves' hyperthyroidism. As the template, RNA transcripts were used to amplify TCR beta CDR3 regions. First-round RT-PCR relied on HTBI primers, and a second-round multiplex PCR came next. TCRdb fed the multiplex PCR reads into MiXCR, producing one record per CDR3 protein. The sample has about 1.2 million distinct CDR3 sequences; less than 45% are singletons. Source material: peripheral blood or thyroid tissue (not recorded which). The receptors originated from an adult man with Graves' hyperthyroidism.

This clonotype appeared many times. The chain has TRBV20-1 and TRBJ1-6; D is uncertain. This CDR3 is 16 amino acids long. The V end was cut by 1 base, the J end by 0 bases, with 10 bases between. CDR1 and CDR2 from the germline V gene are DFQATT and SNEGSKA (reference sequence). The CDR3 spells CSARGPRSSYNSPLHF. CDR3 bases: TGCAGTGCTAGAGGACCGAGGAGCTCCTATAATTCACCCCTCCACTTT.

This clonotype has ten or more counts. The rearrangement links TRBV19 to TRBJ1-2; D possibly corresponds to TRBD1 (5 bases). CDR3 length equals 17 residues. The ends were cut back, 6 bases at V and 1 base at J, with 21 bases in the middle. The germline CDR1 and CDR2 sequences are LNHDA and SQIVND (reference sequence). CDR3 nucleotide sequence: TGTGCCAGTAGCAAACGGCAGGGTGCCTCCTTTAACTATGGCTACACCTTC. Encoded protein: CASSKRQGASFNYGYTF. The whole variable domain, filled in from reference TRBV19 and TRBJ1-2, reads DGGITQSPKYLFRKEGQNVTLSCEQNLNHDAMYWYRQDPGQGLRLIYYSQIVNDFQKGDIAEGYSVSREKKESFPLTVTSAQKNPTAFYLCASSKRQGASFNYGYTFGSGTRLTVV.

This clonotype came up once. This chain links TRBV3-1 with TRBJ1-5; D is possibly TRBD1 (5 bases). Germline V CDR1 and CDR2: LGHDT, YNNKEL (reference sequence). The V gene lost 4 bases and the J gene lost 7 bases, with 17 bases spanning the gap. The CDR3 spans 15 residues. The CDR3: CASSRSRASGQPQHF. The CDR3 DNA follows: TGTGCCAGCAGCCGTTCCCGGGCCTCAGGGCAGCCCCAGCATTTT.

In the case of this clonotype: A single base separates this from a much larger clone, so it may be a read error. V gene TRBV12-3 or TRBV12-4 combines with J gene TRBJ2-7, with no clear D. This CDR3 spans 15 amino acids. V was trimmed by 3 bases and J by 2 bases, leaving 14 bases between them. The CDR3 DNA follows: TGTGCCAGCAGTTTGGGCCTAGTTCTTCCCTACGAGCAGTACTTC. It specifies CASSLGLVLPYEQYF.

This clonotype appeared a few times. This chain uses TRBV12-3 or TRBV12-4 with TRBJ2-7; D is undetermined. V was trimmed by 5 bases and J by 5 bases, leaving 16 bases between them. The CDR3 totals 14 residues. CDR3 residues: CASSTLLGHNEQYF. The CDR3 DNA sequence: TGTGCCAGCAGTACCCTATTGGGCCATAACGAGCAGTACTTC.

This clonotype was seen repeatedly, ten times or more. V gene TRBV5-4 combines with J gene TRBJ1-1, with D possibly TRBD1 on 6 matching bases. CDR1 and CDR2 from the germline V gene are SGHNT and YYREEE (reference sequence). The CDR3 loop spans 15 amino acids. Trimming took off 0 bases at V and 0 bases at J, with 9 bases between the two ends. The CDR3 protein is CASSLVGDMNTEAFF. The CDR3 DNA sequence: TGTGCCAGCAGCTTGGTAGGGGACATGAACACTGAAGCTTTCTTT.

The genes are TRBV7-3 and TRBJ1-6; 7 bases align to TRBD1. Germline loops: CDR1 SGHTA, CDR2 FQGTGA. V was clipped by 5 bases and J by 8 bases; unmatched bases: 18. The CDR3 sequence is 18 residues long. DNA of the CDR3: TGTGCCAGCAGCGACAACTCAAGGGGACGGGACAGCCATTCACCCCTCCACTTT. Its protein is CASSDNSRGRDSHSPLHF.